These 6 T cell receptor beta chains came from one sample sequenced in a study of a mutant IDH1 vaccine in newly diagnosed glioma. Time point indicated: week 35, safety follow-up. Vaccination comprised doses that each held 300 ug of mutant IDH1 20-mer peptide, plus topical imiquimod. Repertoires were generated with immunoSEQ multiplex PCR, while TCRdb's copy carries only in-frame clones and drops some. The sample lists around 31,000 clones, 78% occurring once. These TCRs are of unknown antigen specificity. This specimen consisted of PBMCs, obtained from a glioma patient whose treatment included an IDH1 peptide vaccine. The source of these receptors is a woman aged 40 to 55 with glioma.

The V and J genes are TRBV4-2 and TRBJ2-7; 9 nucleotides match TRBD1. After removal of 2 bases from V and 2 bases from J, the junction contained 4 bases not matched to a gene. The germline CDR1 and CDR2 sequences are LGHNA and YNFKEQ. This CDR3 has 15 amino acids. The CDR3 sequence is CASSQIGTGPYEQYF. The CDR3 DNA reads TGTGCCAGCAGCCAAATCGGGACAGGGCCCTACGAGCAGTACTTC.

The CDR3 loop is CASSPAGPGGTQYF. The CDR3 nucleotides are TGTGCCAGCAGCCCCGCCGGCCCGGGGGGGACCCAGTACTTC. The rearrangement joins TRBV7-2 to TRBJ2-5; 7 nucleotides line up with TRBD2. The V gene end was trimmed by 5 bases and the J gene end by 7 bases; junction bases not matched to a gene: 10. The CDR3 spans 14 residues. Germline CDR1 and CDR2: SGHTA and FQGNSA.

In DNA, the CDR3 is TGTGCCAGCAGCTTCGGGCAACGGAACACTGAAGCTTTCTTT. This codes for CASSFGQRNTEAFF. The rearrangement joins TRBV5-6 to TRBJ1-1; D not certain. CDR1 and CDR2 from the germline V gene are SGHDT and YYEEEE. V was pared by 2 bases and J by 1 base, with 9 bases between. The CDR3 spans 14 residues.

The chain links TRBV7-2 to TRBJ2-3, with TRBD2 matching 10 bases. Per germline, CDR1 SGHTA and CDR2 FQGNSA. Unmatched junction bases numbered 4, after V lost 2 bases and J lost 5 bases. This CDR3 region has 15 residues. CDR3 in amino acids: CASSLTSGDGDTQYF. CDR3 bases: TGTGCCAGCAGCTTAACTAGCGGGGATGGAGATACGCAGTATTTT.

This clone was observed a handful of times. The rearrangement uses TRBV27 and TRBJ1-1, with D possibly matching TRBD1 (5 bases). The CDR3 consists of 14 residues. V was pared by 2 bases and J by 0 bases, with 7 bases between. Germline values: CDR1 MNHEY, CDR2 SMNVEV (reference sequence). In DNA, the CDR3 is TGTGCCAGCAGTTTAACAGGTGTGAACACTGAAGCTTTCTTT. Translating gives CASSLTGVNTEAFF.

The chain is built from TRBV7-6 and TRBJ2-7, with 8 positions matching TRBD1. This CDR3 comprises 14 residues. Germline CDR1 is SGHVS and CDR2 is FNYEAQ. The V and J ends lost 2 bases and 3 bases, in that order; junction bases with no gene match: 3. CDR3 in DNA: TGTGCCAGCAGCTTACGGACAGGGAACTACGAGCAGTACTTC. The encoded protein is CASSLRTGNYEQYF.